This T cell receptor beta chain was captured by sequencing in a study of shared clonotypes between healthy human individuals. Notes on the study in general: Naive subsets generally exceeded memory subsets in estimated richness.

In regard to this clone: What it binds is unknown.

All donors were healthy HIV-negative adults lacking recent acute infections or vaccinations. For each subset, genomic DNA was distributed in equal portions over several immunoSEQ plates. The assay was immunoSEQ multiplex PCR, and TCRdb's table has in-frame clones only and misses some. Of some 980,000 clones in the sample, roughly 72% are singletons; the top ten hold approximately 1.5%. The sequence was obtained from a man younger than 30 in good health. The sample comprised memory CD4+ T cells sorted from blood. Subset indicated: CD45RA-negative fraction.

This chain's CDR3 is CASSPRAGDEQYF. The DNA of the CDR3 is TGTGCCAGCTCACCAAGGGCAGGGGACGAGCAGTACTTC. The rearrangement uses TRBV18 and TRBJ2-7; D might be TRBD1 (6 bases). Looked up from germline, CDR1 is KGHSH and CDR2 is LQKENI. V lost 2 bases to trimming and J lost 5 bases, with 10 bases between them. This CDR3 region has 13 residues.